This T cell receptor beta chain was identified during a study of metastatic and nonmetastatic thyroid tumors (dated by TCRdb to between 2020 and 2021). Regarding the research as a whole: Repertoires from peripheral blood and from tumor or nodule tissue samples of malignant and benign thyroid patients were compared.

Receptor amplification or capture employed PCR. The listed sequencing device is Illumina HiSeq 4000. The TCR beta-chain CDR3 region of each patient was profiled by high-throughput sequencing. Processing in the source paper ran as follows. Drawing on CDR3 differences between clinicopathological groups, the researchers built a classifier meant to tell apart patients with distant-metastatic papillary thyroid cancer. The Shannon index was used to measure repertoire diversity, and the Morisita-Horn index was used to measure how similar tumor and blood repertoires were. TCRdb reanalyzed the raw reads on its own, using fastp at Q25 for trimming and MiXCR for clone calling, and kept in-frame beta chains. The V and J calls shown here were made by TCRdb, not taken from the authors' results. The sample data list around 30,000 clones, and 18% of these were observed just once. Under 12% of the sample lies in the top ten.

No patient had received any treatment before thyroid surgery. Using T-cell receptor beta sequencing, the researchers looked back retrospectively at clinical samples from patients, gathered between about 2012 and 2018. The study at large found these results: In both blood and tumor samples, TCR beta diversity was reported to be significantly higher in malignant tumors than in benign nodules.

Trimming removed 6 bases from V and 4 bases from J, leaving 15 bases between the germline ends. Based on the germline V gene, the CDR1 and CDR2 sequences are MDHEN and SYDVKM. The CDR3 has 14 amino acids, counting the end cysteine and phenylalanine. CDR3 DNA is the only sequence kept; it has 42 bases, read in frame from the first base. This clone has ten or more counts. This receptor's antigen is unknown. It has no much larger one-base neighbor in the sample; base qualities were not kept. Sequenced: blood. This chain joins TRBV28 to TRBJ1-2, and perhaps TRBD1 as D gene, on 5 matching bases. This clonotype was obtained from a female donor with papillary thyroid cancer or a benign thyroid nodule (not recorded which). Some clones in this sample may be carry-over from other donors' samples. In nucleotides, the sequence is TGTGCCAGCAGACCAGGGCAGCTTAGCTATGGCTACACCTTC. Its coded protein is CASRPGQLSYGYTF.